The 6 T cell receptor beta chains below all came from one sample that was sequenced in a study of T cells in Graves' hyperthyroidism and ophthalmopathy. TCR beta CDR3 regions were amplified from RNA transcripts. HTBI primers were used for first-round RT-PCR of the TCR CDR3. TCRdb re-called the multiplex PCR reads with MiXCR, one entry per CDR3 protein. The sample lists about 740,000 distinct CDR3 sequences, 12% to 15% occurring once. Sequences were obtained from blood. All receptors derive from a woman aged 18-29 years with Graves' hyperthyroidism.

The chain employs TRBV7-9 and TRBJ2-1, with unresolved D. The CDR3 sequence is 14 residues long. In germline, CDR1 is SEHNR, CDR2 FQNEAQ (reference sequence). Trimming removed 2 bases at V and 12 bases at J, with 17 bases between. The CDR3 DNA is TGTGCCAGCAGCTTACCGACCGAGGATCAAACGCAGTTCTTC. Amino acids: CASSLPTEDQTQFF.

Ten or more counts support this clonotype. This sequence joins TRBV7-2 and TRBJ2-5, with TRBD1 matching 9 bases. The trim removed 3 bases at V and 5 bases at J, leaving 16 bases unmatched. The CDR3 is made up of 18 amino acids. Looked up from germline, CDR1 is SGHTA and CDR2 is FQGNSA. DNA of the CDR3: TGTGCCAGCAGCTTCCTCCACAGGGGGCAGAGGATTGCGGAGACCCAGTACTTC. It translates to CASSFLHRGQRIAETQYF.

This clonotype has a count of ten or more. An end of the junction does not agree with germline; a read error may underlie this. The chain has TRBV7-9 and TRBJ2-7, with no clear D. In germline, CDR1 is SEHNR, CDR2 FQNEAQ (reference sequence). This CDR3 is built from 11 residues. CDR3 sequence reads: CASSLVDEQYF. CDR3 nucleotide sequence: TGCGCCAGCAGCTTGGTAGACGAGCAGTACTTC.

This clonotype has only a few counts. The V call is TRBV30, the J call TRBJ1-1; the match to TRBD1 covers 8 bases. CDR3 length equals 12 residues. Germline trimming cut 2 bases from V and 10 bases from J; bases unmatched to any gene: 6. Germline V gives CDR1 GTSNPN, CDR2 SVGIG (reference sequence). CDR3 region: CAWSFRGRRAFF. The CDR3 DNA is TGTGCCTGGAGTTTCAGGGGGCGACGAGCTTTCTTT.

At least ten counts were recorded for this clonotype. For the CDR3, the DNA is TGTGCCAGCAGCGACCCGAGGGGACTCCCCTACGAGCAGTACTTC. Translation: CASSDPRGLPYEQYF. V is TRBV7-8 and J is TRBJ2-7; D may be TRBD2 (6 bases). The CDR3 contains 15 residues. Deletions cut 5 bases from V and 2 bases from J, with 16 bases between. Germline assignment: CDR1 SGHVS and CDR2 FQNEAQ.

This clonotype was seen many times. The chain has TRBV4-3 and TRBJ1-2, with D uncertain. V was pared by 0 bases and J by 2 bases, with 13 bases between. This CDR3 region has 16 residues. Germline CDR1 reads LGHNA; CDR2 reads YSLEER. Here the CDR3 DNA reads TGCGCCAGCAGCCAAGATTGGAATAACCTAAACTATGGCTACACCTTC. Protein product: CASSQDWNNLNYGYTF.